This TCR beta chain was captured by sequencing in a study of blood T cells in healthy people across ages. Regarding the study as a whole: It was held that the diversity estimates obtained from one million T cells were underestimates.

The second PCR ran roughly 7 to 12 cycles with a sample-barcoded 5' primer and J-beta primers. A 12-random-nucleotide template-switch adaptor tagged each cDNA molecule. From the 5' RACE reads, TCRdb called clonotypes with MiXCR, one entry per CDR3 protein. The data hold about 1.4 million distinct CDR3 sequences, with approximately 59% observed a single time. Germline-derived CDR1 and CDR2 are MGHRA and YSYEKL. V shed 2 bases, J shed 11 bases, and the junction held 19 bases outside the gene matches. The CDR3 runs to 17 residues. There are a few counts of this clonotype. No antigen is known for it. The chain joins TRBV4-1 to TRBJ1-1, with 8 positions matching TRBD1. This TCR was sampled from a man younger than 30 in good health. The sequenced sample was blood. The CDR3 DNA sequence: TGCGCCAGCAGCCAAACCCAATTTGGGACAGGAGGCTCCGGGGCTTTCTTT. This translates into CASSQTQFGTGGSGAFF.